This T cell receptor beta chain is drawn from a study of shared clonotypes between healthy human individuals. General observations from the study: Exclusively blood specimens were collected; tissue repertoires likely differ. The represented genetic and exposure-history diversity was limited by the small number of donors. Generally, naive subsets (rather than memory subsets) showed larger estimated richness.

The protocol was immunoSEQ multiplex PCR, while the TCRdb copy is restricted to in-frame clones and leaves out a portion. The sample records over a million clones, about four fifths being singletons. On this clone: The antigen is unknown.

V was pared by 5 bases and J by 8 bases, with 19 bases between. CDR1 is SGHTA, CDR2 FQGTGA, per germline. This CDR3 is 15 amino acids long. This chain joins TRBV7-3 and TRBJ2-1; D unresolved. This clonotype was sampled from a young man in good health. Some clones in this sample may be carry-over from other donors' samples. The source material was memory CD4+ T cells from PBMCs. Subset specified: CD45RA-negative fraction. CDR3 bases: TGTGCCAGCAGCCCGATAGCTATCGCTGCCCATGAGCAGTTCTTC. Protein sequence: CASSPIAIAAHEQFF.